Following are 8 T cell receptor beta chains from one sample sequenced in a study of cytomegalovirus exposure and HLA in healthy donors. 60 Vbeta and 13 Jbeta primers were used in PCR. Method: immunoSEQ multiplex PCR; TCRdb's copy keeps in-frame clones and lacks some. Of over 150,000 clones detected, roughly three quarters appear once; the ten largest clones hold roughly 13%. Sequencing input: PBMCs. These receptors all stem from a man aged 25 to 40 in good health and CMV-seropositive.

The chain employs TRBV9 and TRBJ2-1; maybe TRBD2 (7 bases). Germline V gene data show CDR1 as SGDLS and CDR2 as YYNGEE. The CDR3 is made up of 18 amino acids. Trimming shortened V by 0 bases and J by 1 base, and 17 bases separated the two germline ends. The CDR3 loop reads CASSVGGGGYGSYNEQFF. CDR3 bases: TGTGCCAGCAGCGTAGGAGGGGGGGGGTACGGTTCCTACAATGAGCAGTTCTTC.

This sequence joins TRBV14 and TRBJ2-6, with D tentatively TRBD2 (6 bases). The CDR3 totals 19 residues. CDR1 and CDR2 (germline): SGHDN, FVKESK. Trimming removed 3 bases from V and 0 bases from J, with 18 bases in between. CDR3 sequence (DNA): TGTGCCAGCAGCCAGGCAAGGCTGGCGGGATTCTCTGGGGCCAACGTCCTGACTTTC. The encoded protein is CASSQARLAGFSGANVLTF.

The rearrangement links TRBV15 to TRBJ2-3; the match to TRBD2 covers 8 bases. Looked up from germline, CDR1 is LNHNV and CDR2 is YYDKDF (reference sequence). V was pared by 5 bases and J by 8 bases, with 18 bases of the junction left unmatched. CDR3 length equals 17 residues. In DNA, the CDR3 is TGTGCCACCAGCCTTCGTTGGACTAGCCCACCTGGGAGTACGCAGTATTTT. Its translation: CATSLRWTSPPGSTQYF.

This clone was observed a handful of times. This chain uses TRBV2 with TRBJ2-7, with D possibly matching TRBD1 (6 bases). Germline V gene lookup returns CDR1 SNHLY and CDR2 FYNNEI. The V end lost 1 base, the J end lost 1 base, and 11 bases lay between the germline ends. CDR3 size: 15 residues. Written as DNA, the CDR3 is TGTGCCAGCAGTGAAGGGGGGACACTATCCTACGAGCAGTACTTC. Translated, it gives CASSEGGTLSYEQYF.

The chain employs TRBV5-5 and TRBJ2-2, with 9 bases that match TRBD1. The CDR3 extends over 15 amino acids. The germline V gene encodes CDR1 SGHKS and CDR2 YYEKEE (reference sequence). V was clipped by 4 bases and J by 4 bases; unmatched bases: 5. The CDR3 protein is CASSGRDRATGELFF. CDR3 coding DNA: TGTGCCAGCAGCGGCCGGGACAGGGCCACCGGGGAGCTGTTTTTT.

The sample holds one count of this clone. This sequence joins TRBV28 and TRBJ2-3, with TRBD1 matching over 9 bases. CDR3 length equals 15 residues. Germline-derived CDR1 and CDR2 are MDHEN and SYDVKM. With 8 bases clipped from V and 0 bases from J, the junction kept 6 bases outside the gene matches. The CDR3 DNA sequence: TGTGCCAGCGCAGACAGGGGGGTTAGCACAGATACGCAGTATTTT. Translated: CASADRGVSTDTQYF.

This chain links TRBV5-1 with TRBJ2-1; 10 bases are a match to TRBD2. This CDR3 is built from 15 residues. V gave up 4 bases and J gave up 6 bases; unmatched junction bases: 7. In germline, CDR1 is SGHRS, CDR2 YFSETQ. The CDR3 DNA is TGCGCCAGCAGCCCTAGCGGGAGTGGAATCAATGAGCAGTTCTTC. Translation: CASSPSGSGINEQFF.

The rearrangement joins TRBV30 to TRBJ2-1; D call uncertain. V was trimmed by 2 bases and J by 5 bases, leaving 16 bases between them. Looked up from germline, CDR1 is GTSNPN and CDR2 is SVGIG (reference sequence). The CDR3 has 15 amino acids. The CDR3 coding sequence is TGTGCCTGGAGTCCGAACAGCAATCTCAACAATGAGCAGTTCTTC. Translating it yields CAWSPNSNLNNEQFF.